This is a list of T cell receptor beta chains from one sample in a study of T cells in Graves' hyperthyroidism and ophthalmopathy. TCRdb ran MiXCR on the multiplex PCR reads and lists one entry per CDR3 protein. The sample includes about 460,000 distinct CDR3 sequences, approximately 23% of them seen just once. Material: blood. The source is a woman in her seventies with Graves' ophthalmopathy. Both conserved end residues are part of each CDR3. D genes are given only for firm matches. Size tells how often a clone was seen (once, few, many) or the class of an expanded clone, and some rows leave it out.

len | j_gene | abundance | v_gene | d_gene | CDR3nt | CDR3aa
14 | TRBJ1-2 | few | TRBV20-1 | NA | TGCAGTGCTAGAGATCCGAAATCAGGCTATGGCTACACCTTC | CSARDPKSGYGYTF
16 | TRBJ2-1 | few | TRBV5-1 | TRBD1 | TGCGCCAGCAGCTTAGCCGGGACAGGGAGGGACAATGAGCAGTTCTTC | CASSLAGTGRDNEQFF
15 | TRBJ1-2 | few | TRBV28 | NA | TGTGCCAGCAGTTTCTCGGGGGTGCGGGCTAATGGCTACACCTTC | CASSFSGVRANGYTF
14 | TRBJ2-7 | many | TRBV9 | NA | TGTGCCAGCAGCGCCCTAGGACTGCCTGACGAGCAGTACTTC | CASSALGLPDEQYF
15 | TRBJ2-1 | many | TRBV11-2 | TRBD2 | TGTGCCAGCAGCTTCCGACTAGCGGAGTACAATGAGCAGTTCTTC | CASSFRLAEYNEQFF
14 | TRBJ2-5 | once | TRBV12-3/TRBV12-4 | NA | TGTGCCAGCAGTTTAGGGGCTTGGGGGGAGACCCAGTACTTC | CASSLGAWGETQYF
16 | TRBJ2-2 | many | TRBV7-9 | NA | TGTGCCAGCAGCTTAGTAGGCGGGATGGTCACCGGGGAGCTGTTTTTT | CASSLVGGMVTGELFF
13 | TRBJ2-7 | NA | TRBV9 | NA | TGTGCCAGCAGCGTAGAAGGGATGCGGGAGCAGTACTTC | CASSVEGMREQYF
16 | TRBJ1-4 | few | TRBV7-9 | TRBD1 | TGTGCCAGCAGCTTAGTCCAGGGGGCGACTAATGAAAAACTGTTTTTT | CASSLVQGATNEKLFF
14 | TRBJ2-3 | many | TRBV2 | NA | TGTGCCAGCAGTGAAGGTAGCAGGACAGATACGCAGTATTTT | CASSEGSRTDTQYF
16 | TRBJ2-7 | NA | TRBV5-6 | TRBD2 | TGTGCCAGCAGCTTGAGAGAACTAGCGTTTCGCTACGAGCAGTACTTC | CASSLRELAFRYEQYF
13 | TRBJ1-2 | NA | TRBV28 | TRBD1 | TGTGCCAGCAGTTTGGAGGGGGCGGGGGGCTACACCTTC | CASSLEGAGGYTF
13 | TRBJ2-1 | NA | TRBV18 | NA | TGTGCCAGCTCATCGGACACCCGCAATGAGCAGTTCTTC | CASSSDTRNEQFF
12 | TRBJ2-1 | few | TRBV2 | NA | TGTGCCAGCAGTGGGTTGAGAAATGAGCAGTTCTTC | CASSGLRNEQFF
14 | TRBJ2-1 | NA | TRBV7-9 | NA | TGTGCCAGCGGTGGTCCAGGGAAAAACAATGAGCAGTTCTTC | CASGGPGKNNEQFF
16 | TRBJ1-4 | many | TRBV5-1 | TRBD1 | TGCGCCAGCAGCATGCAGGGGGCTGTAACTAATGAAAAACTGTTTTTT | CASSMQGAVTNEKLFF
18 | TRBJ2-7 | NA | TRBV6-1 | NA | TGTGCCAGCAGTTATGCTCCAGGAGGCATGGGGCCGAGGTACGAGCAGTACTTC | CASSYAPGGMGPRYEQYF
19 | TRBJ2-1 | NA | TRBV20-1 | NA | TGCAGTGCCCCTTTCCACCTAGAGGGGCATCCCTTAGCCGGGTATGAGCAGTTCTTC | CSAPFHLEGHPLAGYEQFF
13 | TRBJ1-1 | many | TRBV5-1 | NA | TGCGCCAGCAGTTACGGACTGAGCACTGAAGCTTTCTTT | CASSYGLSTEAFF
17 | TRBJ2-3 | NA | TRBV19 | NA | TGTGCCAGTAGTGCACCTCCCGGGGCGACGAAGTCGGATACGCAGTATTTT | CASSAPPGATKSDTQYF
15 | TRBJ2-3 | few | TRBV27 | TRBD2 | TGTGCCAGCAGTTTTAGCGGGAGGCTCCCACTTACGCAGTATTTT | CASSFSGRLPLTQYF
16 | TRBJ2-1 | NA | TRBV12-3/TRBV12-4 | TRBD2 | TGTGCCAGCAGTTTAACTCCGACTAGCGGGAGGGCAAGCAGGTTCTTC | CASSLTPTSGRASRFF
16 | TRBJ2-2 | many | TRBV2 | NA | TGTGCCAAAGCACTGATAAGCGGAGCGAACACCGGGGAGCTGTTTTTT | CAKALISGANTGELFF
17 | TRBJ2-3 | NA | TRBV9 | TRBD2 | TGTGCCAGCAGCGTAGGGGGGACTAGCGGGAGGGGAGATACGCAGTATTTT | CASSVGGTSGRGDTQYF
15 | TRBJ1-2 | NA | TRBV19 | TRBD1 | TGTGCCAGTAGTATAGTCGGGGGACAGGGATATGGCTACACCTTC | CASSIVGGQGYGYTF
17 | TRBJ2-7 | once | TRBV5-1 | TRBD2 | TGTGCCAGCAGCTTAAGCGGGAGGGAGAGCCTAACCTACGAGCAGTACTTC | CASSLSGRESLTYEQYF
14 | TRBJ1-2 | NA | TRBV13 | NA | TGTGCCAGCAGCTTAGGATCGAAATACTATGGCTACACCTTC | CASSLGSKYYGYTF
15 | TRBJ2-3 | NA | TRBV20-1 | NA | TGCAGTGCTAGAGATAGGGGGTGGTTCGCAGATACGCAGTATTTT | CSARDRGWFADTQYF
18 | TRBJ2-6 | few | TRBV6-1 | NA | TGTGCCAGCAGTCCCCGGACAAGACTCTTCTCTGGGGCCAACGTCCTGACTTTC | CASSPRTRLFSGANVLTF
15 | TRBJ2-1 | NA | TRBV3-1 | TRBD2 | TGTGCCAGCTCACTCGGGACTAATGACTACAATGAGCAGTTCTTC | CASSLGTNDYNEQFF
16 | TRBJ2-7 | NA | TRBV14 | NA | TGTGCCCGCAGCCTACGTCAGGGCAGGTTCGCCTACGAGCAGTACTTC | CARSLRQGRFAYEQYF
15 | TRBJ2-2 | NA | TRBV7-9 | NA | TGTGCCAGCAGCTTAGACGGGACGAACACCGGGGAGCTGTTTTTT | CASSLDGTNTGELFF
14 | TRBJ1-1 | many | TRBV7-2 | NA | TGTGCCAGCAGCGCTCACCAGGGTACCTTTGAAGCTTTCTTT | CASSAHQGTFEAFF
13 | TRBJ2-5 | many | TRBV20-1 | TRBD2 | TGCAGTGCTGGACTAGCGGTTGGGGAGACCCAGTACTTC | CSAGLAVGETQYF
19 | TRBJ1-5 | few | TRBV24-1 | NA | TGTGCCACCAGTGATCCTCCTTTAGGATGGACAGATAGCAATCAGCCCCAGCATTTT | CATSDPPLGWTDSNQPQHF
14 | TRBJ1-1 | few | TRBV19 | NA | TGTGCCAGTAGAGTATCGGGGAGGTGGACTGAAGCTTTCTTT | CASRVSGRWTEAFF
14 | TRBJ2-7 | many | TRBV5-6 | TRBD2 | TGTGCCAGCAGCTTGGTAGCGGGGTCCTACGAGCAGTACTTC | CASSLVAGSYEQYF
11 | TRBJ2-2 | NA | TRBV28 | NA | TGTGCCAGCAGTACGAGGGGGGAGCTGTTTTTT | CASSTRGELFF
16 | TRBJ2-1 | NA | TRBV6-2/TRBV6-3 | NA | TGTGCCAGCAGTGCCCGGGTGGCGGAACCGTCCAATGAGCAGTTCTTC | CASSARVAEPSNEQFF
15 | TRBJ2-1 | few | TRBV20-1 | NA | TGCAGTGCTAGCGCCTATCGGGAGAGGGCCGATGAGCAGTTCTTC | CSASAYRERADEQFF
14 | TRBJ2-5 | few | TRBV19 | NA | TGTGCCAGTAGTGGTGGCAGGGCCTCGGGGACCCAGTACTTC | CASSGGRASGTQYF
15 | TRBJ1-1 | NA | TRBV5-1 | NA | TGCGCCAGCAGCTTGGATGGCCCGAAGGAGGGTGAAGCTTTCTTT | CASSLDGPKEGEAFF
14 | TRBJ2-7 | few | TRBV20-1 | TRBD2 | TGCAGTGCTAGCGGCGGGAGGGTGCCCTACGAGCAGTACTTC | CSASGGRVPYEQYF
14 | TRBJ2-7 | few | TRBV6-1 | NA | TGTGCCAGCAGCGGGGCGCAGGGTCCGTACGAGCAGTACTTC | CASSGAQGPYEQYF
14 | TRBJ2-1 | NA | TRBV5-1 | NA | TGCGCCAGCAGCTCACGAGGACAGTACAATGAGCAGTTCTTC | CASSSRGQYNEQFF
15 | TRBJ2-5 | NA | TRBV5-4 | TRBD1 | TGTGCCAGCAGCTCCGGTGGGGACAGGGGAGAGACCCAGTACTTC | CASSSGGDRGETQYF
16 | TRBJ2-1 | NA | TRBV12-3/TRBV12-4 | TRBD2 | TGTGCCAGCTCAACTAGCGGGAGTTTACGAGACAATGAGCAGTTCTTC | CASSTSGSLRDNEQFF
14 | TRBJ1-1 | few | TRBV28 | TRBD1 | TGTGCCAGCAGCCCAACAGGGGGATGGGGTGAAGCTTTCTTT | CASSPTGGWGEAFF
14 | TRBJ1-6 | NA | TRBV6-1 | NA | TGTGCCAGCAGCCGGGCCCTAGAAAGGTCACCCCTCCACTTT | CASSRALERSPLHF
17 | TRBJ1-1 | many | TRBV27 | NA | TGTGCCAGCAGTAGTGGCTCGGGGTTGGCAGGGAGCACTGAAGCTTTCTTT | CASSSGSGLAGSTEAFF